This T cell receptor (beta chain) was identified in a study of lymphopenia after photon versus proton radiotherapy. Regarding the study as a whole: Under photons, naive T cells and diversity fell while effector/memory populations rose. After the lymphocyte nadir, photon-treated repertoires showed oligoclonal expansion, especially of CD8+ Temra cells. In patients who died, overall survival fell as post-nadir TCR diversity dropped more. Survival link was tested only in deceased patients; proton benefit remains a possibility.

The V end was cut by 1 base, the J end by 3 bases, with 11 bases between. Germline CDR1 KGHSY, CDR2 FQNENV. The CDR3 totals 15 residues. Some clones are missing from TCRdb's copy, which holds only in-frame ones; the method was immunoSEQ multiplex PCR. This sample has 75,000 to 90,000 clones, with around 80% found just once. Comments on this clone: Its antigen is undetermined.

The sample in question was peripheral blood, obtained from a patient treated with proton-based radiotherapy. This chain connects TRBV16 to TRBJ2-3, with a possible D match to TRBD2 (5 bases). The origin of this receptor is a man in his sixties with pancreatic cancer. The DNA for the CDR3 is TGTGCCAGCAGCCAATATAGTCAGCGGACAGATACGCAGTATTTT. Translation: CASSQYSQRTDTQYF.